One sample yielded the 7 T cell receptor beta chains listed below, sequenced in a study of blood T cell repertoires in COVID-19. Produced via immunoSEQ multiplex PCR; TCRdb's table is partial and in-frame only. Here the sample spans 150,000 to 200,000 clones, 70% to 90% being singletons. The source material was peripheral blood. Receptors were obtained from a man over 45 with active or convalescent COVID-19.

To note about this clone: An end of the junction does not agree with germline; a read error may underlie this. Here the CDR3 DNA reads TGCGCCAGCCTCCGGTCCAGGCCAAACTTC. Protein sequence: CASLRSRPNF. This chain uses TRBV4-1 with TRBJ2-5; no firm D call. Germline-derived CDR1 and CDR2 are MGHRA and YSYEKL. This CDR3 contains 10 residues.

This chain's CDR3 is CASTRGGALSGANVLTF. The CDR3 DNA follows: TGTGCCAGCACCCGGGGGGGGGCCTTATCTGGGGCCAACGTCCTGACTTTC. This rearrangement joins TRBV27 to TRBJ2-6; 8 bases match TRBD2. Germline-derived CDR1 and CDR2 are MNHEY and SMNVEV (reference sequence). The CDR3 length is 17 residues. V shed 7 bases and J 1 base; nucleotides not matched to a gene: 9.

The CDR3 nucleotides read TGTGCCAGTAGTGTCGACAGGACTTACGAGCAGTACTTC. It is translated as CASSVDRTYEQYF. V gene TRBV19 combines with J gene TRBJ2-7, with D perhaps matching TRBD1 (6 bases). The CDR3 contains 13 residues. Trimming removed 5 bases at V and 4 bases at J, with 12 bases between. Germline V gives CDR1 LNHDA, CDR2 SQIVND (reference sequence).

The chain couples TRBV10-3 to TRBJ2-7; D unclear. This CDR3 has 13 amino acids. Trimming took off 3 bases at V and 0 bases at J, with 6 bases between the two ends. Per the germline V gene, CDR1 is ENHRY and CDR2 is SYGVKD. CDR3 coding DNA: TGTGCCATCAGTGATCAGGACTCCTACGAGCAGTACTTC. Its protein is CAISDQDSYEQYF.

The CDR3 spells CSVPGLAGGLTGELFF. DNA of the CDR3: TGCAGCGTTCCGGGACTAGCGGGGGGGCTAACCGGGGAGCTGTTTTTT. The gene calls are TRBV29-1 and TRBJ2-2; 16 bases line up with TRBD2. J gave up 5 bases and V 5 bases, and 5 bases lay outside the gene matches. The CDR3 contains 16 residues. Germline CDR1 is SQVTM and CDR2 is ANQGSEA.

This rearrangement joins TRBV24-1 to TRBJ2-1; tentative D call: TRBD2 (6 bases). V was trimmed by 7 bases and J by 8 bases, leaving 29 bases between them. The CDR3 is 18 residues long. Germline CDR1 is KGHDR and CDR2 is SFDVKD. The CDR3 coding sequence is TGTGCCACCAGCTCCCCTGGGGCTACTGGCGGGAAGGCCGATGAGCAGTTCTTC. Its protein product is CATSSPGATGGKADEQFF.

The rearrangement links TRBV18 to TRBJ1-4; perhaps TRBD1 as D (6 bases). Germline V gene sequence: CDR1 KGHSH, CDR2 LQKENI. V lost 3 bases to trimming and J lost 3 bases, with 8 bases between them. The CDR3 sequence is 14 residues long. The CDR3 here is CASSPGQSNEKLFF. CDR3 DNA: TGTGCCAGCTCACCCGGACAGTCTAATGAAAAACTGTTTTTT.